A selection of T cell receptor beta chains follows, all from one sample in a study of follicular helper T cells after annual influenza vaccination. Sequencing was performed with immunoSEQ multiplex PCR; in TCRdb, only in-frame clones are kept and a portion is missing. The data show 27,000 or so clones, 80% to 90% seen once. This sample comprised CXCR5+ CD38- circulating T follicular helper cells from blood, obtained on the day of influenza vaccination. These receptors came from an adult who received the influenza vaccine. The CDR3 runs from the conserved cysteine through the conserved F or W. The D gene is left open where the match is weak. Size is stated for part of the rows, as once, few or many counts, or as a class when the clone is expanded.

TRBJ1-1	17	TRBV19	-	once	CASTSAMGAGVNTEAFF	TGTGCCAGTACCTCGGCCATGGGGGCAGGGGTGAACACTGAAGCTTTCTTT
TRBJ1-2	15	TRBV4-2	-	once	CASSRPADREVGYTF	TGTGCCAGCAGCCGCCCAGCCGATAGGGAGGTTGGCTACACCTTC
TRBJ1-5	16	TRBV18	TRBD1	-	CASSLQGADSNQPQHF	TGTGCCAGCTCCCTCCAGGGGGCCGATAGCAATCAGCCCCAGCATTTT
TRBJ2-7	16	TRBV5-4	TRBD2	-	CASSNDILAGTYEQYF	TGTGCCAGCAGCAATGATATACTAGCGGGGACCTACGAGCAGTACTTC
TRBJ1-5	15	TRBV5-4	TRBD1	-	CASSSGTGRDQPQHF	TGTGCCAGCAGCTCTGGGACAGGGCGCGATCAGCCCCAGCATTTT
TRBJ2-1	15	TRBV7-3	-	-	CASSMEVADYNEQFF	TGTGCCAGCAGTATGGAGGTAGCGGACTACAATGAGCAGTTCTTC
TRBJ2-3	15	TRBV2	-	-	CASSARGLSTDTQYF	TGTGCCAGCAGTGCGCGGGGGCTTAGCACAGATACGCAGTATTTT
TRBJ1-6	15	TRBV11-1	-	-	CASSLKSSRDSPLHF	TGTGCCAGCAGCTTAAAATCCAGCCGGGATTCACCCCTCCACTTT
TRBJ1-2	13	TRBV27	TRBD1	few	CASSLTGAYGYTF	TGTGCCAGCAGTTTAACAGGGGCCTATGGCTACACCTTC
TRBJ1-1	13	TRBV29-1	-	-	CSVFDRPNTEAFF	TGCAGCGTTTTTGACAGACCGAACACTGAAGCTTTCTTT
TRBJ2-3	12	TRBV30	-	-	CAWRGNGDTQYF	TGTGCCTGGCGGGGGAATGGAGATACGCAGTATTTT
TRBJ2-6	21	TRBV4-1	TRBD2	-	CASSQEVHGGRAASGANVLTF	TGCGCCAGCAGCCAAGAAGTGCACGGCGGGAGGGCCGCCTCTGGGGCCAACGTCCTGACTTTC
TRBJ1-4	15	TRBV5-1	-	-	CASRDGGLNNEKLFF	TGCGCCAGCCGTGACGGGGGGCTTAATAATGAAAAACTGTTTTTT
TRBJ2-7	15	TRBV28	-	-	CASSFLQVRTYEQYF	TGTGCCAGCAGTTTTCTCCAGGTCCGGACCTACGAGCAGTACTTC
TRBJ2-2	15	TRBV9	-	-	CASSPLLANTGELFF	TGTGCCAGCAGCCCACTCCTCGCCAACACCGGGGAGCTGTTTTTT
TRBJ1-1	15	TRBV4-2	-	-	CASSQEPSVNTEAFF	TGTGCCAGCAGCCAAGAACCCTCAGTGAACACTGAAGCTTTCTTT
TRBJ2-7	13	TRBV2	TRBD2	few	CASRLAGSHEQYF	TGTGCCAGTCGACTAGCGGGATCTCACGAGCAGTACTTC
TRBJ2-3	17	TRBV4-2	TRBD2	once	CASSQVGGRAGTDTQYF	TGTGCCAGCAGCCAAGTCGGGGGGAGGGCCGGCACAGATACGCAGTATTTT
TRBJ2-3	14	TRBV5-1	TRBD1	once	CASSRDRGGDTQYF	TGCGCCAGCAGCCGGGACAGGGGTGGAGATACGCAGTATTTT
TRBJ2-6	19	TRBV7-3	TRBD2	few	CASSLHSPAGGWGANVLTF	TGTGCCAGCAGCCTACACAGTCCCGCCGGGGGGTGGGGGGCCAACGTCCTGACTTTC
TRBJ2-7	16	TRBV6-5	TRBD2	-	CASSWDSGLAGAEQYF	TGTGCCAGCAGTTGGGACTCGGGACTAGCGGGAGCCGAGCAGTACTTC
TRBJ1-2	15	TRBV6-5	-	once	CASSRVGRTNYGYTF	TGTGCCAGCAGTCGAGTAGGGAGAACTAACTATGGCTACACCTTC
TRBJ1-2	14	TRBV27	-	once	CASSRQDANYGYTF	TGTGCCAGCAGTAGACAGGACGCTAACTATGGCTACACCTTC
TRBJ2-7	17	TRBV29-1	TRBD2	-	CSVDRGSGKGDPYEQYF	TGCAGCGTTGATCGTGGTAGCGGGAAGGGGGATCCCTACGAGCAGTACTTC
TRBJ1-5	13	TRBV25-1	-	-	CASRGPIDGPQHF	TGTGCCAGCAGGGGCCCCATCGATGGGCCCCAGCATTTT
TRBJ2-1	15	TRBV6-1	TRBD1	-	CASRATGVSYNEQFF	TGTGCCAGCAGGGCAACAGGGGTGTCCTACAATGAGCAGTTCTTC
TRBJ2-5	17	TRBV9	TRBD2	-	CASSVGGSGGYQETQYF	TGTGCCAGCAGCGTAGGAGGTAGCGGGGGGTACCAAGAGACCCAGTACTTC
TRBJ2-7	15	TRBV5-4	TRBD2	once	CASSPVPGTSGTQYF	TGTGCCAGCAGCCCGGTACCCGGGACTAGCGGAACCCAGTACTTC
TRBJ2-3	16	TRBV5-4	TRBD2	-	CASTLRAGGPTDTQYF	TGTGCCAGCACCTTACGAGCGGGGGGGCCCACAGATACGCAGTATTTT
TRBJ2-7	14	TRBV27	-	-	CASSLEGRGYEQYF	TGTGCCAGCAGTTTAGAGGGCAGGGGTTACGAGCAGTACTTC
TRBJ2-1	14	TRBV5-1	TRBD1	-	CASSYQAGGNEQFF	TGCGCCAGCAGCTACCAGGCAGGGGGCAATGAGCAGTTCTTC
TRBJ2-3	16	TRBV19	-	-	CASSIKSRGATDTQYF	TGTGCCAGTAGTATTAAAAGTCGGGGGGCCACAGATACGCAGTATTTT
TRBJ1-2	15	TRBV7-2	-	-	CASSASPGAPKGYTF	TGTGCCAGCAGCGCTAGCCCAGGGGCGCCTAAGGGCTACACCTTC
TRBJ2-5	15	TRBV15	-	-	CATSRGGGGEKTQYF	TGTGCCACCAGCAGAGGAGGAGGGGGGGAAAAGACCCAGTACTTC
TRBJ2-7	13	TRBV6-6	TRBD2	-	CASSRTGEGEQYF	TGTGCCAGCAGCCGGACCGGGGAGGGAGAGCAGTACTTC
TRBJ1-1	14	TRBV10-3	-	-	CAIRPGTADTEAFF	TGTGCCATCAGGCCCGGGACTGCGGACACTGAAGCTTTCTTT
TRBJ2-2	14	TRBV5-1	-	-	CASSLGGLTGELFF	TGCGCCAGCAGCTTGGGGGGGCTCACCGGGGAGCTGTTTTTT
TRBJ2-6	14	TRBV18	-	-	CASSPSTGANVLTF	TGTGCCAGCTCACCGTCTACTGGGGCCAACGTCCTGACTTTC
TRBJ2-7	14	TRBV10-3	-	-	CAISERADTYEQYF	TGTGCCATCAGTGAGCGTGCGGATACCTACGAGCAGTACTTC
TRBJ1-5	13	TRBV11-2	-	-	CASSLDFDQPQHF	TGTGCCAGCAGCTTAGATTTCGATCAGCCCCAGCATTTT
TRBJ1-1	13	TRBV10-3	-	few	CAISASQNTEAFF	TGTGCCATCAGCGCGAGCCAGAACACTGAAGCTTTCTTT
TRBJ2-7	16	TRBV5-1	TRBD1	-	CASSLVGGTGGREQYF	TGCGCCAGCAGCTTAGTTGGAGGGACAGGGGGCCGGGAGCAGTACTTC
TRBJ2-1	16	TRBV11-2	TRBD2	-	CASSLLLAGAAGEQFF	TGTGCCAGCAGCTTATTGCTAGCGGGAGCGGCGGGGGAGCAGTTCTTC
TRBJ2-5	15	TRBV6-1	-	-	CASSGHIASQETQYF	TGTGCCAGCAGTGGCCACATAGCGTCCCAAGAGACCCAGTACTTC
TRBJ2-1	16	TRBV28	TRBD2	-	CASSLSSGNMYNEQFF	TGTGCCAGCAGTTTATCTAGCGGGAACATGTACAATGAGCAGTTCTTC
TRBJ1-1	14	TRBV6-1	-	-	CASSEIRGNTEAFF	TGTGCCAGCAGTGAAATTCGGGGGAATACTGAAGCTTTCTTT
TRBJ2-3	16	TRBV6-4	-	-	CASTSSGAVDADTQYF	TGTGCCAGCACAAGCTCAGGGGCGGTTGATGCAGATACGCAGTATTTT
TRBJ2-3	15	TRBV28	TRBD2	-	CASSFRGSGGDTQYF	TGTGCCAGCAGTTTTAGGGGCTCGGGGGGAGATACGCAGTATTTT
TRBJ2-7	14	TRBV18	TRBD1	-	CASSPGTETYEQYF	TGTGCCAGCTCACCCGGGACAGAAACCTACGAGCAGTACTTC
TRBJ1-2	13	TRBV7-8	-	-	CASSLNTDYGYTF	TGTGCCAGCAGCTTAAATACAGACTATGGCTACACCTTC
TRBJ2-7	13	TRBV27	-	-	CASRWQSSYEQYF	TGTGCCAGCAGGTGGCAAAGCTCCTACGAGCAGTACTTC
TRBJ1-2	17	TRBV19	TRBD1	-	CASSRGQGAFIGYGYTF	TGTGCCAGTAGTAGAGGACAGGGGGCATTTATTGGCTATGGCTACACCTTC
TRBJ2-1	17	TRBV18	TRBD2	once	CASSPSSGGAFDNEQFF	TGTGCCAGCTCACCATCTAGCGGGGGGGCCTTTGACAATGAGCAGTTCTTC
TRBJ1-2	16	TRBV30	-	few	CAWGTPGSPSNYGYTF	TGTGCCTGGGGAACTCCCGGGAGCCCTTCTAACTATGGCTACACCTTC
TRBJ1-1	14	TRBV7-8	TRBD1	-	CASSTETGGTEAFF	TGTGCCAGCAGCACCGAGACAGGGGGCACTGAAGCTTTCTTT
TRBJ2-3	15	TRBV5-5	TRBD1	-	CASSLMGQGVDTQYF	TGTGCCAGCAGCCTCATGGGCCAGGGGGTGGATACGCAGTATTTT
TRBJ1-2	14	TRBV6-1	TRBD1	-	CASSSTGVDSGYTF	TGTGCCAGCAGCTCTACAGGGGTTGACTCTGGCTACACCTTC
TRBJ2-3	15	TRBV7-9	-	-	CASSITGIYTDTQYF	TGTGCTAGCAGCATCACAGGGATATACACAGATACGCAGTATTTT
TRBJ1-1	9	TRBV7-9	-	-	CASSSGQIF	TGTGCCAGCAGCTCAGGACAGATCTTT